This T cell receptor (beta chain) came from a study of shared clonotypes between healthy human individuals. Study-wide points: On the whole, naive subsets had larger estimated richness than memory subsets had. Apart from blood, nothing was sampled; tissue repertoires likely differ.

Libraries were prepared by immunoSEQ multiplex PCR; TCRdb keeps only in-frame clonotypes and omits some of them. The sample lists 640,000 or so clones, 55% to 75% occurring once. With regard to this clone: Its antigen is as yet unknown.

Trimming removed 3 bases at V and 6 bases at J, with 13 bases between. Germline lookup yields CDR1 KGHSH and CDR2 LQKENI. The CDR3 is 14 residues long. Donors included only healthy HIV-negative adults lacking recent acute infections or vaccinations. This sequence was found in a woman in her twenties or thirties in good health. This chain links TRBV18 with TRBJ2-3; no clear D gene. The sequencing sample was made of memory CD4+ T cells sorted from blood. Subset reported: CD45RA-negative fraction. CDR3 DNA sequence: TGTGCCAGCTCACCTCCGGTGATATCGGATACGCAGTATTTT. Translation gives CASSPPVISDTQYF.